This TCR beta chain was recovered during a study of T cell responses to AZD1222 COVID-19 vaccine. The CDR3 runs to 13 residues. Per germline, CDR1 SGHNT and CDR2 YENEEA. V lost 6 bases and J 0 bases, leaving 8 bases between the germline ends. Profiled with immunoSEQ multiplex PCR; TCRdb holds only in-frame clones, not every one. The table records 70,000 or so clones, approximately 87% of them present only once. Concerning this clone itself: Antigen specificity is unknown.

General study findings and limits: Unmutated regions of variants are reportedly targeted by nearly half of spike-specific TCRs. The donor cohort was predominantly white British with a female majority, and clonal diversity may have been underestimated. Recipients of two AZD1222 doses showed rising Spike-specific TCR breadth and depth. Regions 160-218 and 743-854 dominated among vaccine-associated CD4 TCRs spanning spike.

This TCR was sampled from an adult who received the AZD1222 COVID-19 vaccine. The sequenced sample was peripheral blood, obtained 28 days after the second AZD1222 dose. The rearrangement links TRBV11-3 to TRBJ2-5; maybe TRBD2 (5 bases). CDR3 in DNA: TGTGCCAGCAGGACCGGGAACCAAGAGACCCAGTACTTC. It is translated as CASRTGNQETQYF.